What follows are 7 T cell receptor beta chains derived from one specimen sequenced in a study of OX40 agonist ivuxolimab in advanced cancers. Profiled with immunoSEQ multiplex PCR; TCRdb holds only in-frame clones, not every one. Among around 64,000 clones listed, approximately 88% were seen once. The source material was CD4+ or CD8+ T cells sorted from blood, sampled in a trial of the OX40 agonist ivuxolimab. Source of these receptors: an adult with an advanced solid tumor such as melanoma, head and neck, liver or kidney cancer.

This chain links TRBV6-6 with TRBJ1-5; 9 bases map to TRBD1. The CDR3 length is 15 residues. The V gene end was trimmed by 4 bases and the J gene end by 1 base; junction bases not matched to a gene: 2. CDR1 MNHNY and CDR2 SVGAGI come from the germline V gene (reference sequence). CDR3 amino acids: CASSSGTGSNQPQHF. In DNA form, the CDR3 reads TGTGCCAGCAGTTCCGGGACAGGGAGCAATCAGCCCCAGCATTTT.

The chain couples TRBV18 to TRBJ2-2; 8 positions agree with TRBD1. V lost 4 bases to trimming and J lost 5 bases; unmatched junction nucleotides: 12. This CDR3 has 17 amino acids. Germline CDR1 and CDR2: KGHSH and LQKENI. The CDR3 DNA sequence: TGTGCCAGCTCACAACTACCGGGACAGGAATTGACCGGGGAGCTGTTTTTT. Encoded protein: CASSQLPGQELTGELFF.

This chain joins TRBV27 and TRBJ1-2; 7 bases agree with TRBD1. V was pared by 5 bases and J by 7 bases, with 7 bases of the junction left unmatched. CDR1 is MNHEY, CDR2 SMNVEV, per germline (reference sequence). This CDR3 comprises 13 residues. DNA of the CDR3: TGTGCCAGCAGTCCGCAGGGGGGCCGTGGCTACACCTTC. This sequence encodes CASSPQGGRGYTF.

The chain couples TRBV5-1 to TRBJ2-5; D is unclear. V lost 0 bases, J lost 3 bases, and 6 bases lay in between. Germline V CDR1 and CDR2: SGHRS, YFSETQ. The CDR3 length is 13 residues. Here the CDR3 DNA reads TGCGCCAGCAGCTTGGGCAGTGAAGAGACCCAGTACTTC. It codes for CASSLGSEETQYF.

This chain links TRBV13 with TRBJ1-4; possibly TRBD1 for D (5 bases). Per the germline V gene, CDR1 is PRHDT and CDR2 is FYEKMQ (reference sequence). This CDR3 has 14 amino acids. The V end was cut by 5 bases, the J end by 3 bases, with 10 bases between. CDR3 amino acids: CASSEQGANEKLFF. Here the CDR3 DNA reads TGTGCCAGCAGCGAGCAGGGAGCTAATGAAAAACTGTTTTTT.

V usage is TRBV6-6 and J usage is TRBJ1-5; TRBD1 is a possible D gene (6 bases). This CDR3 has 14 amino acids. Germline values: CDR1 MNHNY, CDR2 SVGAGI (reference sequence). Trimming took off 6 bases at V and 5 bases at J, with 14 bases between the two ends. The CDR3 spells CASRVHRAYQPQHF. The CDR3 DNA reads TGTGCCAGCAGGGTTCACAGGGCGTATCAGCCCCAGCATTTT.

The chain uses TRBV21-1 and TRBJ2-2. TRBV21-1 is described as a pseudogene. The CDR3 is 11 amino acids. The CDR3 coding sequence is TGTGCCAGCAGCAAAACCTGGGAGCTGTTTTTT. This sequence encodes CASSKTWELFF.